The sequence of this T cell receptor beta chain was determined in a study of shared clonotypes between healthy human individuals. Study findings and constraints: Relative to clonotypes present in all four donors, those not shared had lower generation probabilities.

Assay: immunoSEQ multiplex PCR; the TCRdb copy retains only in-frame clones and omits some. The sample contains nearly 750,000 clones, approximately 77% of which appear only once. Germline CDR1 and CDR2: DFQATT and SNEGSKA (reference sequence). There are 11 residues in the CDR3. Trimming took 3 bases from V and 6 from J, leaving 5 bases between them. On this clone: Antigen: not known.

Every donor was a Caucasian adult from Nashville, Tennessee. This TCR was recovered from a woman aged 25-40 years in good health. Sequenced input: memory CD4+ T cells sorted from blood. The subset: CD45RA-negative fraction. This sequence joins TRBV20-1 and TRBJ2-2; D unresolved. CDR3 sequence: CSARYSGELFF. Written as DNA, the CDR3 is TGCAGTGCTAGGTACTCCGGGGAGCTGTTTTTT.